The clone carrying this T cell receptor (beta chain) has just a few counts. Its specificity is unknown. TCRdb analysed the reads with MiXCR anew, one entry per CDR3 protein. The profile covers 300,000 to 400,000 distinct CDR3 sequences, with under 35% appearing a single time and 20% taken by the ten largest. Germline values: CDR1 MNHEY, CDR2 SMNVEV (reference sequence). V shed 0 bases and J shed 4 bases, with 7 bases lying between them. This CDR3 is 14 amino acids long. These data originate in a study of T cell repertoires in cytomegalovirus infection. The overall study: Public TCR beta signatures indicated both CMV infection and matching HLA type. Study-wide findings and caveats: Cumulative frequency of public TCR beta families picked out carriers of CMV plus the relevant HLA.

This chain links TRBV27 with TRBJ1-5; D unclear. The sequence was obtained from a human donor in good health (CMV status not recorded). Some clones in this sample may be carry-over from other donors' samples. This sample comprised cultured PBMCs, obtained from culture after CMV antigen stimulation. CDR3 amino acids: CASSLSRGNQPQHF. The CDR3 DNA follows: TGTGCCAGCAGTTTATCGCGAGGGAATCAGCCCCAGCATTTT.